This TCR beta chain was documented in a study of B cell selection in AIRE deficiency. Whole-study findings and limits: Healthy donors alone shared about a third of 3,500 to 4,500 Treg sequences; patients alone about 10%. CDR3s were shorter in shared Treg sequences, reflecting few non-templated nucleotide insertions.

For this clone: Its antigen is unknown.

CD4+CD127+ cells were sorted as the conventional CD4 T cells. Assay used: immunoSEQ multiplex PCR; TCRdb lists only in-frame clones, some missing. This table has roughly 25,000 clones, about 95% appearing once. Germline CDR1 and CDR2: MGHRA and YSYEKL. This CDR3 is 18 amino acids long. The germline V and J ends were trimmed by 3 bases and 1 base, with 22 bases remaining between them. The sequencing input was CD4+CD127+ conventional T cells sorted from PBMCs. The source is a human donor in good health. V usage is TRBV4-1 and J usage is TRBJ2-7; D is perhaps TRBD1 or TRBD2 (6 bases each). CDR3 residues: CASSQGRPTGSSSYEQYF. The CDR3 DNA is TGCGCCAGCAGCCAGGGGAGGCCCACAGGGTCGTCTTCCTACGAGCAGTACTTC.